These 25 T cell receptor beta chains were all obtained from the same sample, sequenced in a study of cytomegalovirus exposure and HLA in healthy donors. Both 60 Vbeta primers and 13 Jbeta primers went into the PCR. The data were produced by immunoSEQ multiplex PCR, yet TCRdb's version contains in-frame clones alone and is incomplete. This sample yields approximately 95,000 clones, of which about 76% are seen a single time; 4.2% belongs to the top ten. Material for sequencing was PBMCs. Receptor source: a woman in her seventies in good health and CMV-seropositive.

The rearrangement links TRBV7-2 to TRBJ1-6; D unclear. Between the trimmed V and J ends, which lost 4 bases and 9 bases, there was a span of 7 bases. This CDR3 has 12 amino acids. Germline V gene sequence: CDR1 SGHTA, CDR2 FQGNSA. CDR3 protein: CASSSRGSPLHF. CDR3 sequence (DNA): TGTGCCAGCAGCTCCCGGGGTTCACCCCTCCACTTT.

This clone was counted a single time. The rearrangement uses TRBV5-1 and TRBJ2-1; 10 nucleotides line up with TRBD2. The germline gives CDR1 SGHRS, CDR2 YFSETQ. The CDR3 totals 15 residues. With V trimmed by 0 bases and J by 7 bases, 4 bases remained unmatched. This CDR3 is CASSLVGLAYNEQFF. The CDR3 DNA is TGCGCCAGCAGCTTGGTGGGACTAGCGTATAATGAGCAGTTCTTC.

The chain links TRBV4-1 to TRBJ1-5; D is perhaps TRBD1 (6 bases). CDR1 and CDR2 from the germline V gene are MGHRA and YSYEKL. The V gene lost 11 bases and the J gene lost 5 bases, with 16 bases spanning the gap. The CDR3 runs 13 residues. In nucleotides, the CDR3 is TGCGCCGGATCTCAGGGGATCGATCAGCCCCAGCATTTT. As protein: CAGSQGIDQPQHF.

The chain recombines TRBV5-8 with TRBJ1-5, with TRBD1 as a possible D gene (6 bases). V was cut by 4 bases and J by 16 bases, with 18 bases left in between. The germline gives CDR1 SGHTS, CDR2 YDEGEE. This CDR3 region has 12 residues. CDR3 nucleotides: TGTGCCAGCAGCCCACGGGCAGGGGTCCAACATTTT. It is translated as CASSPRAGVQHF.

The chain joins TRBV5-1 to TRBJ2-7; TRBD1 aligns across 9 bases. CDR1 is SGHRS and CDR2 is YFSETQ in the germline V gene. The trim removed 4 bases at V and 5 bases at J, leaving 10 bases unmatched. The CDR3 length is 15 residues. CDR3 region: CASSPDRGIFDEQYF. DNA of the CDR3: TGCGCCAGCAGCCCGGACAGGGGAATTTTCGACGAGCAGTACTTC.

J is TRBJ2-1 and V is TRBV9; D is uncertain. CDR3 size: 13 residues. The V gene lost 0 bases and the J gene lost 6 bases, with 7 bases spanning the gap. In germline, CDR1 is SGDLS, CDR2 YYNGEE. The DNA of the CDR3 is TGTGCCAGCAGCGTAGACTGGTTCAATGAGCAGTTCTTC. Encoded protein: CASSVDWFNEQFF.

The chain uses TRBV7-2 and TRBJ2-2; TRBD2 agrees at 8 bases. Losses at the gene ends were 2 bases for V and 1 base for J; bases not matched to a gene: 3. CDR1 and CDR2 from the germline V gene are SGHTA and FQGNSA. This CDR3 has 16 residues. CDR3 sequence reads: CASSLSTSGNTGELFF. In nucleotides, the CDR3 is TGTGCCAGCAGCTTATCTACTAGCGGGAACACCGGGGAGCTGTTTTTT.

The chain uses TRBV9 and TRBJ1-3; D is ambiguous. Trimming left V 3 bases short and J 0 bases short, with 10 bases between. The CDR3 totals 15 residues. Germline V gene lookup returns CDR1 SGDLS and CDR2 YYNGEE. The CDR3 here is CASSAQHNSGNTIYF. Written as DNA, the CDR3 is TGTGCCAGCAGCGCCCAACATAACTCTGGAAACACCATATATTTT.

This chain uses TRBV11-2 with TRBJ2-1; 8 nucleotides align to TRBD1. Germline V gene data show CDR1 as SGHAT and CDR2 as FQNNGV. The V segment lost 1 base and the J segment 5 bases; nucleotides outside the gene matches: 10. This CDR3 is built from 17 residues. CDR3 coding DNA: TGTGCCAGCAGCTTAGGGACAGGGACGGGAAGAAACAATGAGCAGTTCTTC. This gives the protein CASSLGTGTGRNNEQFF.

This clone has just one count. The gene calls are TRBV5-6 and TRBJ1-1, with TRBD1 matching 9 bases. Germline V lookup: CDR1 SGHDT, CDR2 YYEEEE. The CDR3 length is 14 residues. J gave up 3 bases and V 6 bases, and 6 bases lay outside the gene matches. As DNA, the CDR3 is TGTGCCAGCACCCCGGGACAGGGATACACTGAAGCTTTCTTT. Its translation: CASTPGQGYTEAFF.

On this clone: Sequence at one end of the junction differs from germline and may be a read error. The V and J genes are TRBV7-9 and TRBJ2-4; D is unclear. CDR1 and CDR2 (germline): SEHNR, FQNEAQ (reference sequence). The CDR3 loop spans 15 amino acids. CDR3 in DNA: TGTTCCAGCAGTTCTTCAGCGAAAGCCAAAAACATTCAGTACTTC. Its translation is CSSSSSAKAKNIQYF.

The chain has TRBV27 and TRBJ2-1; D possibly corresponds to TRBD2 (5 bases). CDR1 and CDR2 (germline): MNHEY, SMNVEV (reference sequence). V gave up 6 bases and J gave up 8 bases, with 20 bases separating them. CDR3 length: 15 amino acids. The CDR3 coding sequence is TGTGCCAGCAGCAAGAACTCTCTCCTAGCCCATGAGCAGTTCTTC. It translates to CASSKNSLLAHEQFF.

The chain recombines TRBV2 with TRBJ2-1, with D perhaps matching TRBD1 (6 bases). CDR3 length: 11 amino acids. Germline V gene data show CDR1 as SNHLY and CDR2 as FYNNEI. Deletions cut 9 bases from V and 9 bases from J, with 12 bases between. CDR3 sequence: CASLGGVEQFF. CDR3 sequence (DNA): TGTGCCAGTTTAGGGGGAGTTGAGCAGTTCTTC.

V usage is TRBV28 and J usage is TRBJ2-5; maybe TRBD2 (6 bases). The J call may be in error: the DNA end matches TRBJ2-7 better. The CDR3 spans 14 residues. Looked up from germline, CDR1 is MDHEN and CDR2 is SYDVKM. This CDR3 reads CASRYGGAYYEQYF. CDR3 in DNA: TGTGCCAGCAGATATGGCGGGGCCTACTACGAGCAGTACTTC.

The rearrangement links TRBV14 to TRBJ2-3, with D hard to call. The CDR3 covers 13 residues. Trimming cost V 2 bases and J 7 bases, with 10 bases left between them. The germline V gene has CDR1 SGHDN and CDR2 FVKESK. CDR3 sequence (DNA): TGTGCCAGCAGCCAAAGTGACATAAATACGCAGTATTTT. It encodes CASSQSDINTQYF.

This clone was observed once. The chain recombines TRBV7-8 with TRBJ2-3, with TRBD2 identical over 8 bases. Germline CDR1 is SGHVS and CDR2 is FQNEAQ. V gave up 3 bases and J gave up 4 bases; unmatched junction bases: 15. The CDR3 contains 18 residues. The CDR3 sequence is CASSFGSGGLIGADTQYF. In DNA form, the CDR3 reads TGTGCCAGCAGCTTTGGAAGCGGGGGCCTTATTGGCGCAGATACGCAGTATTTT.

The chain couples TRBV27 to TRBJ1-5; tentatively, D is TRBD1 (6 bases). Trimming shortened V by 2 bases and J by 6 bases, and 14 bases separated the two germline ends. The germline V gene has CDR1 MNHEY and CDR2 SMNVEV (reference sequence). The CDR3 consists of 15 residues. In DNA form, the CDR3 reads TGTGCCAGCAGTTTAGAGCGGGGGCTCGGTCAGCCCCAGCATTTT. Protein: CASSLERGLGQPQHF.

The chain employs TRBV6-5 and TRBJ1-2, with D possibly being TRBD1 (5 bases). Germline V gene lookup returns CDR1 MNHEY and CDR2 SVGAGI. The V gene lost 6 bases and the J gene lost 5 bases, with 19 bases spanning the gap. CDR3 size: 15 residues. The CDR3 loop is CASSPRVRAGYGYTF. DNA of the CDR3: TGTGCCAGCAGCCCACGGGTCAGGGCGGGGTATGGCTACACCTTC.

This chain connects TRBV30 to TRBJ2-7, with 10 bases that match TRBD1. V shed 4 bases and J 7 bases; nucleotides not matched to a gene: 13. The CDR3 runs 15 residues. Looked up from germline, CDR1 is GTSNPN and CDR2 is SVGIG (reference sequence). CDR3: CAWNGGGQGSEEQYF. The CDR3 DNA sequence: TGTGCCTGGAACGGTGGGGGACAGGGGTCCGAAGAGCAGTACTTC.

Only a few counts were recorded for this clone. This chain joins TRBV5-1 and TRBJ2-5; no reliable D call. V was pared by 4 bases and J by 5 bases, with 12 bases between. The germline V gene encodes CDR1 SGHRS and CDR2 YFSETQ. This CDR3 region has 13 residues. The CDR3 DNA follows: TGCGCCAGCAGCCGTCCTGACATGGAGACCCAGTACTTC. Protein sequence: CASSRPDMETQYF.

V and J are TRBV11-2 and TRBJ2-6; possible D gene TRBD1, 6 bases. With 5 bases removed from V and 4 bases from J, the gap between germline ends came to 15 bases. Germline assignment: CDR1 SGHAT and CDR2 FQNNGV. This CDR3 has 16 residues. The CDR3 spells CASSPTTGPGANVLTF. As DNA, the CDR3 is TGTGCCAGCAGCCCCACCACAGGGCCCGGGGCCAACGTCCTGACTTTC.

The chain recombines TRBV6-6 with TRBJ1-1; D uncertain. The V end was cut by 6 bases, the J end by 6 bases, with 14 bases between. Germline V gene data show CDR1 as MNHNY and CDR2 as SVGAGI (reference sequence). The CDR3 sequence is 13 residues long. This CDR3 reads CASSPSRMAEAFF. CDR3 DNA: TGTGCCAGCAGCCCATCGAGAATGGCTGAAGCTTTCTTT.

V gene TRBV5-1 combines with J gene TRBJ2-3; 7 bases line up with TRBD1. The trim removed 5 bases at V and 0 bases at J, leaving 3 bases unmatched. Per germline, CDR1 SGHRS and CDR2 YFSETQ. This CDR3 is 14 amino acids long. This chain's CDR3 is CASSQDRSTDTQYF. In nucleotides, the CDR3 is TGCGCCAGCAGTCAGGACAGGAGCACAGATACGCAGTATTTT.

The chain couples TRBV30 to TRBJ2-3; D is unresolved. This CDR3 spans 12 amino acids. Germline V gene data show CDR1 as GTSNPN and CDR2 as SVGIG (reference sequence). V lost 2 bases and J lost 6, with 9 bases in between. CDR3 loop: CAWSRGWDTQYF. The CDR3 DNA is TGTGCCTGGAGTCGCGGCTGGGATACGCAGTATTTT.

This clone was observed once. The chain has TRBV7-9 and TRBJ1-1; D might be TRBD1 (5 bases). The germline V gene encodes CDR1 SEHNR and CDR2 FQNEAQ (reference sequence). This CDR3 region has 15 residues. The V gene lost 5 bases and the J gene lost 4 bases, with 17 bases spanning the gap. The CDR3, as DNA: TGTGCCAGCAGCGTAGACGTGGGGCTAGTCACTGAAGCTTTCTTT. It encodes CASSVDVGLVTEAFF.